Listed below are T cell receptor beta chains from one sample, sequenced in a study of tumor-infiltrating lymphocytes in primary liver carcinoma. TCRdb reprocessed the multiplex PCR reads with MiXCR, giving one entry per CDR3 protein. The profile covers about 120,000 distinct CDR3 sequences, with around 65% appearing a single time and more than 7% taken by the ten largest. What was sequenced was tumor-adjacent normal liver tissue. The receptors originated from a woman in her sixties with primary liver carcinoma and hepatitis B virus infection. Both conserved end residues are part of each CDR3.

cdr3_aa	j_call	v_call
CSAFSSRDGSYEQYF	TRBJ2-7	TRBV20-1
CASSLPGANVLTF	TRBJ2-6	TRBV6-6
CASTPLGGRSVNEQFF	TRBJ2-1	TRBV28
CASSLVIDSYNEQFF	TRBJ2-1	TRBV11-2
CASSPRKGLVVYEQFF	TRBJ2-1	TRBV5-1
CASSLVLGGRVISTEAFF	TRBJ1-1	TRBV5-4
CASSYSNTDTQYF	TRBJ2-3	TRBV6-2/TRBV6-3
CASSLGGNIDTQYF	TRBJ2-3	TRBV7-9
CSVAPGTYEYYF	TRBJ2-7	TRBV29-1
CSVGGKGGISGADVLTF	TRBJ2-6	TRBV29-1
CASNQRPDRSQETQYF	TRBJ2-5	TRBV4-1
CASTFLELASPYEQYF	TRBJ2-7	TRBV28
CATSDSRTTSYNEQFF	TRBJ2-1	TRBV24-1
CVSSSGQGAKQEEKLFF	TRBJ1-4	TRBV12-3/TRBV12-4
CASSLEATNTEAFF	TRBJ1-1	TRBV13
CVSSTETGGNEQYF	TRBJ2-7	TRBV12-3/TRBV12-4
CAERGTEEEQYF	TRBJ2-7	TRBV19
CASSPPRDRGSYGYTF	TRBJ1-2	TRBV6-6
CASSLGLAGVSETRYF	TRBJ2-5	TRBV18
CQQLHSGETQYF	TRBJ2-5	TRBV11-2
CASSLHWDPPSYNEKLF	TRBJ2-1	TRBV12-3/TRBV12-4
CASSLVRLAGASSYNEQFF	TRBJ2-1	TRBV5-1
CASSLDREQYF	TRBJ2-7	TRBV5-1
CASGGIRDEQLF	TRBJ2-1	TRBV6-1
CASSSLTPTGLQETQYF	TRBJ2-5	TRBV11-2
CASSEATLGETQYF	TRBJ2-5	TRBV6-1
CASSSHVLNTEAFF	TRBJ1-1	TRBV28
CASRLTSGIYEQYF	TRBJ2-7	TRBV6-1
CACSSGPIGTNEKLFF	TRBJ1-4	TRBV5-1
CASSRIAIDADTHYF	TRBJ2-3	TRBV11-2
CASSRVGGHEQFF	TRBJ2-1	TRBV7-2
CSVPRGLAEAYNEQFF	TRBJ2-1	TRBV29-1
CASSVRETGDLFF	TRBJ2-2	TRBV6-1
CASSERTGVTDEKLFF	TRBJ1-4	TRBV28
CACSSRTSETENTGELFF	TRBJ2-2	TRBV28
CASSYTRGNYGYTF	TRBJ1-2	TRBV6-5
CASSLSLTSFYSEQFF	TRBJ2-1	TRBV13
CASSSYGISRSSTRETQYF	TRBJ2-5	TRBV6-2/TRBV6-3
CSAGWGYEIHEQYF	TRBJ2-7	TRBV29-1
CASRVPLKTDAFF	TRBJ1-1	TRBV6-2/TRBV6-3
CSVARGSGSEAFF	TRBJ1-1	TRBV29-1
CASSLGQGGVETQCF	TRBJ2-5	TRBV5-1
CVSGFFGTPNYEQYF	TRBJ2-7	TRBV28
CASSLVDSSGNSIYF	TRBJ1-3	TRBV11-2
CASSPIGLAGGGGKTQYF	TRBJ2-5	TRBV7-8
CSAGASGMADTQYF	TRBJ2-3	TRBV20-1
CASSLGSTLGIRNTEAFF	TRBJ1-1	TRBV4-1
CDSSTQGGRYEQYF	TRBJ2-7	TRBV11-2
CTSSQEPGSYGYTF	TRBJ1-2	TRBV4-2
CASSGATGESTDTQYF	TRBJ2-3	TRBV6-4
CASSFGRQGTNEQFF	TRBJ2-1	TRBV6-5
CASSLAVDRDTDTQYF	TRBJ2-3	TRBV5-1
CASSLDNAEAFF	TRBJ1-1	TRBV11-2
CSVGGTSGNRGNEQFF	TRBJ2-1	TRBV29-1
CASSLRAGRLTGVGAYEQYF	TRBJ2-7	TRBV11-2